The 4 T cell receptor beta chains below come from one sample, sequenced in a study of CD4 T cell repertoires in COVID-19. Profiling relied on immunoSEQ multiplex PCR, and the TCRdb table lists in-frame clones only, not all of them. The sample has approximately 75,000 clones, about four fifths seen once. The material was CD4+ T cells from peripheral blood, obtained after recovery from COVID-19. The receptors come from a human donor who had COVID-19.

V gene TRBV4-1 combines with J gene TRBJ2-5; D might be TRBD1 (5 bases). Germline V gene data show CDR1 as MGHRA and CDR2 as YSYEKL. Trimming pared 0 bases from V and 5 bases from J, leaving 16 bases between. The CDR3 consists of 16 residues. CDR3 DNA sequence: TGCGCCAGCAGCCAAGAAGGGGCAGTTCCGCGGGAGACCCAGTACTTC. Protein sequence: CASSQEGAVPRETQYF.

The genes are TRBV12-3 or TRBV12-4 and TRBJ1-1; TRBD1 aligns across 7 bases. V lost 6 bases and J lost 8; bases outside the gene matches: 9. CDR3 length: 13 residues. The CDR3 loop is CASRGDRRSEAFF. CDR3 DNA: TGTGCCAGCAGAGGGGACAGACGCTCGGAAGCTTTCTTT.

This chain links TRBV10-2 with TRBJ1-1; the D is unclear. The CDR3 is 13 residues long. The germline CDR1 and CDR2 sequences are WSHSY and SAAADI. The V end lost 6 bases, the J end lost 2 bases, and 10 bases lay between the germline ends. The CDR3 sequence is CASSATSNTEAFF. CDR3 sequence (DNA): TGCGCCAGCAGCGCTACATCAAACACTGAAGCTTTCTTT.

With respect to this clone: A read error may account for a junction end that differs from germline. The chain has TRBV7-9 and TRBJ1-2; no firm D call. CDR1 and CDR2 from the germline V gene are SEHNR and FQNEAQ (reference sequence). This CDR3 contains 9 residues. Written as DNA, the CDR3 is TGTGCCAGCAGCTTAGGGGGTCCGTTC. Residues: CASSLGGPF.